A single sample gave rise to the 32 T cell receptor beta chains below, sequenced in a study of beta chain features in type 1 diabetes. All of the isolated RNA was reverse transcribed, so expressed TCRB transcripts were sequenced. Assay used: immunoSEQ multiplex PCR; TCRdb lists only in-frame clones, some missing. The data show under 950,000 clones, about a sixth seen once. Input material: naive CD4+ T cells from blood. These receptors all come from a woman younger than 30 in good health.

This rearrangement joins TRBV28 to TRBJ2-7; 7 bases are a match to TRBD1. CDR1 is MDHEN and CDR2 is SYDVKM in the germline V gene. Trimming at V came to 7 bases and at J to 1 base, leaving 10 bases not matched to a gene. The CDR3 sequence is 15 residues long. In DNA form, the CDR3 reads TGTGCCAGCACGGGACAGCCGAGCCCATCCTACGAGCAGTACTTC. It codes for CASTGQPSPSYEQYF.

This clone was detected a few times. V usage is TRBV6-6 and J usage is TRBJ2-7, with 15 positions matching TRBD2. This CDR3 has 16 amino acids. Trimming at V came to 5 bases and at J to 6 bases, leaving 8 bases not matched to a gene. Germline V gene data show CDR1 as MNHNY and CDR2 as SVGAGI (reference sequence). CDR3 amino acids: CASSPDRTSGRAEQYF. In DNA form, the CDR3 reads TGTGCCAGCAGTCCCGACAGGACTAGCGGGAGGGCCGAGCAGTACTTC.

The chain combines TRBV5-4 with TRBJ2-2; TRBD2 agrees at 9 bases. The CDR3 consists of 16 residues. Germline V lookup: CDR1 SGHNT, CDR2 YYREEE (reference sequence). V shed 5 bases and J 6 bases; nucleotides not matched to a gene: 11. CDR3 loop: CASRPGTSLEAGELFF. CDR3 nucleotides: TGTGCCAGCAGACCCGGGACTAGCCTCGAGGCCGGGGAGCTGTTTTTT.

The gene calls are TRBV5-4 and TRBJ2-3; TRBD2 agrees at 15 bases. Germline values: CDR1 SGHNT, CDR2 YYREEE (reference sequence). The CDR3 is 18 residues long. The ends lost 4 bases at V and 2 bases at J; junction bases unmatched: 8. CDR3 bases: TGTGCCAGCAGCAACGGCGGACTAGCGGGAGGGGTCACAGATACGCAGTATTTT. Its protein is CASSNGGLAGGVTDTQYF.

This clone was found a few times. This rearrangement joins TRBV10-3 to TRBJ1-1; TRBD1 matches 7 bases. CDR1 is ENHRY and CDR2 is SYGVKD in the germline V gene. Trimming at V came to 10 bases and at J to 3 bases, leaving 8 bases not matched to a gene. The CDR3 runs 13 residues. In DNA form, the CDR3 reads TGTGCCACCGTAACAGGGGCCTACACTGAAGCTTTCTTT. Translation gives CATVTGAYTEAFF.

This clone was recorded a few times. The rearrangement joins TRBV10-3 to TRBJ2-1; 12 bases agree with TRBD2. Germline lookup yields CDR1 ENHRY and CDR2 SYGVKD. This CDR3 has 13 residues. J lost 6 bases, V lost 9 bases, and 3 bases had no gene match. The CDR3 DNA reads TGTGCCATGACTAGCGGGGGAACCAATGAGCAGTTCTTC. It specifies CAMTSGGTNEQFF.

The chain couples TRBV10-1 to TRBJ2-3, with D perhaps given as TRBD1 or TRBD2 (6 bases each). V was shortened by 10 bases and J by 10 bases, with 21 bases between the two germline ends. Germline CDR1 reads WNHNN; CDR2 reads SYGVQD (reference sequence). CDR3 length equals 13 residues. Here the CDR3 reads CATSGGSDFPQYF. DNA of the CDR3: TGCGCCACCTCCGGGGGCAGTGATTTCCCGCAGTATTTT.

V and J are TRBV9 and TRBJ1-2, with D possibly TRBD1 on 6 matching bases. V was shortened by 1 base and J by 0 bases, with 10 bases between the two germline ends. Germline values: CDR1 SGDLS, CDR2 YYNGEE. The length of the CDR3 is 15 residues. The CDR3 region has the DNA TGTGCCAGCAGCGTACAGGGGAGCGCTAACTATGGCTACACCTTC. Translating gives CASSVQGSANYGYTF.

This clone was seen a few times. The CDR3 DNA is TGTGCCAGCAGCTTATTAGGGGCGCGAGGCTACACCTTC. Its protein product is CASSLLGARGYTF. The V and J genes are TRBV7-2 and TRBJ1-2, with a tentative D call TRBD1 (5 bases). The CDR3 runs to 13 residues. Trimming pared 2 bases from V and 8 bases from J, leaving 12 bases between. Per the germline V gene, CDR1 is SGHTA and CDR2 is FQGNSA.

This rearrangement joins TRBV19 to TRBJ2-4, with TRBD1 matching over 10 bases. The CDR3 sequence is 16 residues long. Per the germline V gene, CDR1 is LNHDA and CDR2 is SQIVND (reference sequence). V gave up 5 bases and J gave up 5 bases; unmatched junction bases: 9. The CDR3 bases are TGTGCCAGTAGTGGGACGACAGGGGGCAGGGAAAACATTCAGTACTTC. Amino acid sequence: CASSGTTGGRENIQYF.

The chain carries TRBV5-8 and TRBJ2-7; D may be TRBD2 (5 bases). The CDR3 extends over 16 amino acids. CDR1 and CDR2 from the germline V gene are SGHTS and YDEGEE. V shed 0 bases and J shed 6 bases, with 19 bases lying between them. The CDR3 is CASSLVVGSYFGEQYF. CDR3 DNA sequence: TGTGCCAGCAGCTTGGTTGTAGGGAGCTACTTCGGCGAGCAGTACTTC.

CDR3 sequence (DNA): TGTGCCAGCAGCTGGAGGACTTCCGCCTCGTACAATGAGCAGTTCTTC. It is translated as CASSWRTSASYNEQFF. This chain connects TRBV7-2 to TRBJ2-1; TRBD2 is a possible D gene (5 bases). Germline CDR1 and CDR2: SGHTA and FQGNSA. V was clipped by 4 bases and J by 4 bases, with 17 bases between them. The CDR3 totals 16 residues.

This clone was counted only a few times. The chain combines TRBV28 with TRBJ2-2; D unresolved. Trimming cost V 6 bases and J 6 bases, with 11 bases left between them. The germline gives CDR1 MDHEN, CDR2 SYDVKM. This CDR3 region has 13 residues. The DNA for the CDR3 is TGTGCCAGCAGACTCGATACTCCCGGGGAGCTGTTTTTT. It translates to CASRLDTPGELFF.

This clone has just a few counts. In nucleotides, the CDR3 is TGTGCCAGCAGTTTATCGAACGGAAACTATGGCTACACCTTC. It codes for CASSLSNGNYGYTF. J is TRBJ1-2 and V is TRBV28, with unresolved D. This CDR3 has 14 amino acids. The germline CDR1 and CDR2 sequences are MDHEN and SYDVKM. The ends were cut back, 1 base at V and 2 bases at J, with 8 bases in the middle.

This clone showed up just a few times. The sample holds other DNA sequences that translate to the same CDR3. This CDR3 reads CASSRGLAGGGEQFF. The CDR3 nucleotides read TGTGCCAGCAGCCGGGGACTAGCGGGAGGTGGGGAGCAGTTCTTC. J is TRBJ2-1 and V is TRBV7-2; the match to TRBD2 covers 15 bases. The length of the CDR3 is 15 residues. CDR1 and CDR2 from the germline V gene are SGHTA and FQGNSA. The ends lost 5 bases at V and 10 bases at J; junction bases unmatched: 6.

The chain employs TRBV4-2 and TRBJ2-7; 9 bases map to TRBD1. Germline-derived CDR1 and CDR2 are LGHNA and YNFKEQ. V lost 4 bases, J lost 2 bases, and 12 bases stayed unmatched. This CDR3 has 17 amino acids. CDR3 region: CASSPFPGTGPPYEQYF. The DNA of the CDR3 is TGTGCCAGCAGCCCCTTCCCCGGGACAGGGCCCCCCTACGAGCAGTACTTC.

About this clone: Relative to the germline gene, one junction end is altered; a read error may explain this. The V and J genes are TRBV7-7 and TRBJ2-1; D is uncertain. CDR1 and CDR2 (germline): SSHAT, FNYEAQ (reference sequence). The CDR3 covers 16 residues. CDR3 amino acids: CASSLVPRGDWGEQFF. The CDR3, as DNA: TGTGCTAGCAGCTTAGTCCCGCGCGGAGATTGGGGTGAGCAGTTCTTC.

The gene calls are TRBV7-2 and TRBJ1-5; 8 bases match TRBD1. Germline CDR1 SGHTA, CDR2 FQGNSA. Unmatched junction bases numbered 9, after V lost 5 bases and J lost 6 bases. The CDR3 spans 15 residues. The CDR3 nucleotides are TGTGCCAGCAGCCCCCAGACAGGGGTAGTTCAGCCCCAGCATTTT. This gives the protein CASSPQTGVVQPQHF.

Only a few counts were recorded for this clone. This CDR3 is CASSIPTAGELFF. The CDR3 bases are TGTGCCAGTAGTATCCCGACAGCCGGGGAGCTGTTTTTT. This chain links TRBV19 with TRBJ2-2; a possible D gene is TRBD1 (5 bases). Trimming pared 3 bases from V and 6 bases from J, leaving 8 bases between. The CDR3 totals 13 residues. Germline lookup yields CDR1 LNHDA and CDR2 SQIVND (reference sequence).

A few counts support this clone. The chain recombines TRBV7-3 with TRBJ2-2; D unclear. This CDR3 comprises 15 residues. Germline V lookup: CDR1 SGHTA, CDR2 FQGTGA. V was clipped by 2 bases and J by 5 bases, with 12 bases between them. The chain's CDR3 is CASSLDRVPTGELFF. For the CDR3, the DNA is TGTGCCAGCAGCTTAGACCGGGTTCCTACCGGGGAGCTGTTTTTT.

This clone was detected a few times. The chain has TRBV7-9 and TRBJ2-3; TRBD2 matches 7 bases. The CDR3 is made up of 16 amino acids. Germline CDR1 SEHNR, CDR2 FQNEAQ (reference sequence). The trim removed 6 bases at V and 0 bases at J, leaving 9 bases unmatched. CDR3 in DNA: TGTGCCAGCAGAAGGGAGGGGACCACCAGCACAGATACGCAGTATTTT. Protein: CASRREGTTSTDTQYF.

There are a few counts of this clone. This chain connects TRBV28 to TRBJ1-2; the match to TRBD1 covers 8 bases. CDR1 and CDR2 from the germline V gene are MDHEN and SYDVKM. The CDR3 runs to 16 residues. V shed 6 bases, J shed 0 bases, and the junction held 9 bases outside the gene matches. This CDR3 reads CASRRGQGRPNYGYTF. The DNA of the CDR3 is TGTGCCAGCAGGCGTGGACAGGGACGACCTAACTATGGCTACACCTTC.

This clone has a handful of counts. This chain joins TRBV7-8 and TRBJ2-7; D gene uncertain. This CDR3 region has 14 residues. Germline V gene sequence: CDR1 SGHVS, CDR2 FQNEAQ. V gave up 0 bases and J gave up 0 bases, with 6 bases separating them. The CDR3 is CASSLAESSYEQYF. The CDR3 nucleotides are TGTGCCAGCAGCTTAGCGGAGAGCTCCTACGAGCAGTACTTC.

The gene calls are TRBV9 and TRBJ2-7; TRBD2 might be the D (5 bases). Trimming left V 4 bases short and J 4 bases short, with 18 bases between. The CDR3 runs 15 residues. Germline V gene sequence: CDR1 SGDLS, CDR2 YYNGEE. CDR3 nucleotides: TGTGCCAGCAGCCCGAAAGGCGCGAGGACTTACGAGCAGTACTTC. Protein: CASSPKGARTYEQYF.

This clone was seen a few times. The chain recombines TRBV29-1 with TRBJ2-3; no firm D call. Trimming left V 7 bases short and J 2 bases short, with 16 bases between. The CDR3 loop spans 14 amino acids. CDR1 and CDR2 (germline): SQVTM, ANQGSEA. CDR3 amino acids: CSAFGETTTDTQYF. In DNA, the CDR3 is TGCAGCGCTTTCGGAGAGACAACCACAGATACGCAGTATTTT.

The rearrangement links TRBV7-9 to TRBJ2-7; D unresolved. CDR3 size: 14 residues. CDR1 SEHNR and CDR2 FQNEAQ come from the germline V gene (reference sequence). Trimming stripped 5 bases from V and 3 bases from J, with 14 bases between. This chain's CDR3 is CASSKGSPRYEQYF. CDR3 DNA sequence: TGTGCCAGCAGCAAGGGCAGCCCGCGCTACGAGCAGTACTTC.

V usage is TRBV7-2 and J usage is TRBJ1-3, with unresolved D. The CDR3 totals 13 residues. The germline V gene encodes CDR1 SGHTA and CDR2 FQGNSA. Trimming took off 4 bases at V and 1 base at J, with 5 bases between the two ends. The CDR3 is CASSSISGNTIYF. The CDR3 DNA follows: TGTGCCAGCAGCTCCATTTCTGGAAACACCATATATTTT.

This chain links TRBV5-1 with TRBJ2-2, with unresolved D. The CDR3 loop spans 16 amino acids. V was trimmed by 4 bases and J by 1 base, leaving 14 bases between them. Germline V gene sequence: CDR1 SGHRS, CDR2 YFSETQ. The CDR3 bases are TGCGCCAGCAGCCTAGACCCCGGCAGGAACACCGGGGAGCTGTTTTTT. Protein sequence: CASSLDPGRNTGELFF.

This chain uses TRBV7-6 with TRBJ2-1; 9 positions match TRBD1. The CDR3 covers 15 residues. With V trimmed by 4 bases and J by 0 bases, 1 base remained unmatched. Germline lookup yields CDR1 SGHVS and CDR2 FNYEAQ. CDR3 loop: CASSSGQGSYNEQFF. DNA for the CDR3: TGTGCCAGCAGCTCGGGACAGGGCTCCTACAATGAGCAGTTCTTC.

The V and J genes are TRBV2 and TRBJ2-4; 9 nucleotides match TRBD1. Germline V gene sequence: CDR1 SNHLY, CDR2 FYNNEI. This CDR3 region has 15 residues. Trimming at V came to 2 bases and at J to 6 bases, leaving 5 bases not matched to a gene. The CDR3 reads CASSERTGDGNIQYF. DNA of the CDR3: TGTGCCAGCAGTGAAAGGACAGGGGACGGAAACATTCAGTACTTC.

As to this clone: Other DNA sequences in the same sample also yield this CDR3. The J gene is TRBJ2-7, the V gene TRBV21-1. TRBV21-1 is described as a pseudogene. There are 17 residues in the CDR3. This chain's CDR3 is CASSKGEGPGDSYEQYF. The CDR3 DNA is TGTGCCAGCAGCAAAGGCGAGGGGCCTGGGGACTCCTACGAGCAGTACTTC.

A few counts support this clone. The chain carries TRBV2 and TRBJ1-2; no reliable D call. This CDR3 has 13 amino acids. The germline CDR1 and CDR2 sequences are SNHLY and FYNNEI. Between the trimmed V and J ends, which lost 7 bases and 0 bases, there was a span of 9 bases. CDR3 coding DNA: TGTGCCAGCATCACAGACCCTAACTATGGCTACACCTTC. It yields the protein CASITDPNYGYTF.